The rows below give T cell receptor beta chains drawn from one sample of a study of response to subunit inactivated influenza vaccine. A single record per CDR3 protein comes from TCRdb applying MiXCR to the RT-PCR reads. The profile shows about 480,000 distinct CDR3 sequences, roughly 27% of them singletons. Material: CD4+ T cells sorted from PBMCs, obtained roughly 5 days after vaccination. The receptors here all came from a man in his fifties who received an inactivated influenza vaccine. Both conserved end residues are part of each CDR3. The order of the fields is clone size, J gene, D gene, V gene, CDR3 protein, CDR3 DNA. The D gene is left open where the match is weak. Some rows have no size entry. The others give once, few or many, or a class for an expanded clone.

clone_size: few
j_call: TRBJ1-5
d_call: -
v_call: TRBV9
cdr3_aa: CASSAQDGFEPQHF
cdr3_nt: TGTGCCAGCAGCGCCCAGGACGGATTTGAACCCCAGCATTTT

clone_size: few
j_call: TRBJ1-5
d_call: TRBD1
v_call: TRBV6-1
cdr3_aa: CASSEEQGIGPQHF
cdr3_nt: TGTGCCAGCAGTGAAGAACAGGGGATCGGGCCCCAGCATTTT

clone_size: -
j_call: TRBJ2-5
d_call: -
v_call: TRBV7-9
cdr3_aa: CASSLGVTGKETQYF
cdr3_nt: TGTGCCAGCAGCTTAGGGGTTACAGGGAAGGAGACCCAGTACTTC

clone_size: many
j_call: TRBJ2-5
d_call: -
v_call: TRBV29-1
cdr3_aa: CSVLLSETQYF
cdr3_nt: TGCAGCGTCTTGTTGTCAGAGACCCAGTACTTC

clone_size: -
j_call: TRBJ2-5
d_call: -
v_call: TRBV7-2
cdr3_aa: CASSQAPGTQETQYF
cdr3_nt: TGTGCCAGCAGCCAGGCCCCAGGGACTCAAGAGACCCAGTACTTC

clone_size: few
j_call: TRBJ2-4
d_call: TRBD1
v_call: TRBV20-1
cdr3_aa: CSLNRGSNIQYF
cdr3_nt: TGCAGCCTTAACAGGGGATCAAACATTCAGTACTTC

clone_size: few
j_call: TRBJ2-1
d_call: -
v_call: TRBV5-1
cdr3_aa: CASSPPGLVSYNEQFF
cdr3_nt: TGCGCCAGCAGCCCCCCTGGGCTCGTCTCCTACAATGAGCAGTTCTTC

clone_size: -
j_call: TRBJ1-5
d_call: -
v_call: TRBV27
cdr3_aa: CASSTIWDQSGRQPQHF
cdr3_nt: TGTGCCAGCAGTACAATTTGGGACCAGAGCGGAAGACAGCCCCAGCATTTT

clone_size: few
j_call: TRBJ2-1
d_call: -
v_call: TRBV29-1
cdr3_aa: CSVEDRQGSGNEQFF
cdr3_nt: TGCAGCGTTGAAGACCGGCAGGGCAGCGGTAATGAGCAGTTCTTC

clone_size: -
j_call: TRBJ2-7
d_call: -
v_call: TRBV7-2
cdr3_aa: CASSSDWTRSEQYF
cdr3_nt: TGTGCCAGCAGCTCTGATTGGACAAGGAGCGAGCAGTACTTC

clone_size: few
j_call: TRBJ2-7
d_call: -
v_call: TRBV18
cdr3_aa: CASSPSSGDSYEQYF
cdr3_nt: TGTGCCAGCTCACCCTCGTCAGGTGACTCCTACGAGCAGTACTTC

clone_size: few
j_call: TRBJ2-1
d_call: TRBD2
v_call: TRBV3-1
cdr3_aa: CASSHPLAGGFDEQFF
cdr3_nt: TGTGCCAGCAGCCACCCACTAGCGGGGGGGTTTGATGAGCAGTTCTTC

clone_size: few
j_call: TRBJ1-5
d_call: -
v_call: TRBV2
cdr3_aa: CASSELGGVGNQPQHF
cdr3_nt: TGTGCCAGCAGTGAATTAGGGGGGGTGGGCAATCAGCCCCAGCATTTT

clone_size: -
j_call: TRBJ2-2
d_call: -
v_call: TRBV20-1
cdr3_aa: CSATSGSANTGELFF
cdr3_nt: TGCAGTGCTACCTCCGGGAGTGCGAACACCGGGGAGCTGTTTTTT

clone_size: -
j_call: TRBJ2-5
d_call: -
v_call: TRBV5-1
cdr3_aa: CASSRGASVGQETQYF
cdr3_nt: TGCGCCAGCTCCCGAGGGGCTAGCGTCGGACAAGAGACCCAGTACTTC

clone_size: few
j_call: TRBJ2-1
d_call: TRBD2
v_call: TRBV5-1
cdr3_aa: CASSEYRRRKREGADEQFF
cdr3_nt: TGCGCCAGCAGCGAATACAGGAGAAGGAAGCGGGAGGGCGCCGATGAGCAGTTCTTC

clone_size: -
j_call: TRBJ2-7
d_call: -
v_call: TRBV5-1
cdr3_aa: CASSTEQPAYEQYF
cdr3_nt: TGCGCCAGCAGCACCGAACAGCCCGCCTACGAGCAGTACTTC

clone_size: -
j_call: TRBJ2-2
d_call: -
v_call: TRBV7-7
cdr3_aa: CASSPSANTGELFF
cdr3_nt: TGTGCTAGCAGCCCCTCCGCTAACACCGGGGAGCTGTTTTTT

clone_size: -
j_call: TRBJ2-7
d_call: -
v_call: TRBV12-3/TRBV12-4
cdr3_aa: CASSSQGYSYEQYF
cdr3_nt: TGTGCCAGCAGTTCCCAGGGGTACTCCTACGAGCAGTACTTC

clone_size: few
j_call: TRBJ2-3
d_call: TRBD2
v_call: TRBV20-1
cdr3_aa: CSARLPSGATDTQYF
cdr3_nt: TGCAGTGCTAGATTGCCTAGCGGAGCCACAGATACGCAGTATTTT

clone_size: -
j_call: TRBJ2-7
d_call: -
v_call: TRBV20-1
cdr3_aa: CSASPVGFPYEQYF
cdr3_nt: TGCAGTGCTAGCCCTGTGGGGTTCCCCTACGAGCAGTACTTC

clone_size: few
j_call: TRBJ2-6
d_call: -
v_call: TRBV7-2
cdr3_aa: CASSPRGQNSGANVLTF
cdr3_nt: TGTGCCAGCAGCCCCCGAGGGCAGAACTCTGGGGCCAACGTCCTGACTTTC

clone_size: -
j_call: TRBJ1-6
d_call: -
v_call: TRBV4-3
cdr3_aa: CASSSSGDSPLHF
cdr3_nt: TGCGCCAGCAGCTCAAGTGGGGATTCACCCCTCCACTTT

clone_size: -
j_call: TRBJ1-1
d_call: TRBD1
v_call: TRBV4-1
cdr3_aa: CASSQDATGGKAFF
cdr3_nt: TGCGCCAGCAGCCAAGATGCGACAGGGGGTAAAGCTTTCTTT

clone_size: many
j_call: TRBJ1-1
d_call: -
v_call: TRBV5-1
cdr3_aa: CASSLIGNEAFF
cdr3_nt: TGCGCCAGCAGCCTAATAGGGAATGAAGCTTTCTTT

clone_size: -
j_call: TRBJ2-1
d_call: -
v_call: TRBV3-1
cdr3_aa: CASSNRQSSYNEQFF
cdr3_nt: TGTGCCAGCAGCAACCGTCAAAGCTCCTACAATGAGCAGTTCTTC

clone_size: -
j_call: TRBJ2-5
d_call: -
v_call: TRBV7-2
cdr3_aa: CASSLDAGIKTQYF
cdr3_nt: TGTGCCAGCAGCTTAGATGCAGGGATCAAGACCCAGTACTTC

clone_size: -
j_call: TRBJ2-1
d_call: -
v_call: TRBV6-2/TRBV6-3
cdr3_aa: CASSYAAEQFF
cdr3_nt: TGTGCCAGCAGTTACGCAGCCGAGCAGTTCTTC

clone_size: -
j_call: TRBJ2-3
d_call: TRBD2
v_call: TRBV27
cdr3_aa: CASSLRGTSGGLTTDTQYF
cdr3_nt: TGTGCCAGCAGTTTACGTGGGACTAGCGGGGGCCTAACCACAGATACGCAGTATTTT

clone_size: -
j_call: TRBJ1-5
d_call: TRBD1
v_call: TRBV6-5
cdr3_aa: CASSYFITGGVPQPQHF
cdr3_nt: TGTGCCAGCAGTTACTTCATAACAGGGGGCGTGCCTCAGCCCCAGCATTTT

clone_size: few
j_call: TRBJ2-6
d_call: TRBD1
v_call: TRBV5-1
cdr3_aa: CASSFNTGAGANVLTF
cdr3_nt: TGCGCCAGCAGCTTTAACACAGGGGCTGGGGCCAACGTCCTGACTTTC

clone_size: -
j_call: TRBJ1-6
d_call: -
v_call: TRBV4-3
cdr3_aa: CASSQDPRLNSPLHF
cdr3_nt: TGCGCCAGCAGCCAAGATCCACGGTTAAATTCACCCCTCCACTTT

clone_size: few
j_call: TRBJ2-5
d_call: TRBD1
v_call: TRBV29-1
cdr3_aa: CSVGTGSKTQYF
cdr3_nt: TGCAGCGTTGGGACAGGGTCAAAGACCCAGTACTTC

clone_size: -
j_call: TRBJ2-7
d_call: TRBD1
v_call: TRBV6-1
cdr3_aa: CASSAGQGWYEQYF
cdr3_nt: TGTGCCAGCAGTGCCGGACAGGGGTGGTACGAGCAGTACTTC

clone_size: few
j_call: TRBJ2-1
d_call: TRBD2
v_call: TRBV28
cdr3_aa: CASSSSAGAVYNEQFF
cdr3_nt: TGTGCCAGCAGTTCCTCAGCGGGGGCCGTCTACAATGAGCAGTTCTTC

clone_size: -
j_call: TRBJ1-2
d_call: -
v_call: TRBV5-5
cdr3_aa: CASWGEGLNYGYTF
cdr3_nt: TGTGCCAGCTGGGGGGAGGGACTCAACTATGGCTACACCTTC

clone_size: -
j_call: TRBJ2-5
d_call: -
v_call: TRBV20-1
cdr3_aa: CSASAIGGSYQETQYF
cdr3_nt: TGCAGTGCTAGCGCCATCGGGGGATCTTATCAAGAGACCCAGTACTTC

clone_size: many
j_call: TRBJ1-2
d_call: -
v_call: TRBV5-1
cdr3_aa: CASSYSSTETRYTF
cdr3_nt: TGCGCCAGCAGCTATTCTTCGACGGAAACGAGGTACACCTTC

clone_size: -
j_call: TRBJ1-5
d_call: -
v_call: TRBV12-3/TRBV12-4
cdr3_aa: CASSPRSGAQHF
cdr3_nt: TGTGCCAGCAGTCCAAGGTCTGGAGCCCAGCATTTT

clone_size: few
j_call: TRBJ1-1
d_call: TRBD1
v_call: TRBV4-1
cdr3_aa: CASSQSPPRGRNTEAFF
cdr3_nt: TGCGCCAGCAGCCAAAGCCCCCCAAGGGGGCGGAACACTGAAGCTTTCTTT

clone_size: few
j_call: TRBJ1-1
d_call: -
v_call: TRBV29-1
cdr3_aa: CSAADTNTEAFF
cdr3_nt: TGCAGCGCCGCGGACACGAACACTGAAGCTTTCTTT

clone_size: -
j_call: TRBJ2-1
d_call: TRBD2
v_call: TRBV30
cdr3_aa: CAWSPTTSGRVFF
cdr3_nt: TGTGCCTGGAGTCCGACTACTAGCGGGAGAGTGTTCTTC

clone_size: few
j_call: TRBJ1-5
d_call: -
v_call: TRBV7-9
cdr3_aa: CASSRDGNQPQHF
cdr3_nt: TGTGCCAGCAGTCGGGACGGTAATCAGCCCCAGCATTTT

clone_size: -
j_call: TRBJ2-1
d_call: TRBD1
v_call: TRBV24-1
cdr3_aa: CATSGGTGESYNEQFF
cdr3_nt: TGTGCCACCAGTGGGGGGACAGGGGAATCCTACAATGAGCAGTTCTTC

clone_size: -
j_call: TRBJ2-1
d_call: TRBD2
v_call: TRBV27
cdr3_aa: CASSLRLAGQYNEQFF
cdr3_nt: TGTGCCAGCAGTTTAAGACTAGCGGGGCAATACAATGAGCAGTTCTTC

clone_size: -
j_call: TRBJ2-5
d_call: -
v_call: TRBV3-1
cdr3_aa: CASSQAGLETQYF
cdr3_nt: TGTGCCAGCAGCCAGGCGGGACTCGAGACCCAGTACTTC

clone_size: few
j_call: TRBJ2-5
d_call: -
v_call: TRBV28
cdr3_aa: CASSLLRGKSRETQYF
cdr3_nt: TGTGCCAGCAGTTTATTACGAGGGAAGAGTAGAGAGACCCAGTACTTC

clone_size: -
j_call: TRBJ2-7
d_call: TRBD1
v_call: TRBV7-2
cdr3_aa: CASSSKQGGSYEQYF
cdr3_nt: TGTGCCAGCAGCTCCAAACAGGGGGGCTCCTACGAGCAGTACTTC

clone_size: -
j_call: TRBJ1-4
d_call: TRBD1
v_call: TRBV20-1
cdr3_aa: CSARGDRREKLFF
cdr3_nt: TGCAGTGCTAGAGGGGACAGGCGGGAAAAACTGTTTTTT

clone_size: -
j_call: TRBJ2-3
d_call: -
v_call: TRBV3-1
cdr3_aa: CASSQEGTFTDTQYF
cdr3_nt: TGTGCCAGCAGCCAAGAGGGGACCTTCACAGATACGCAGTATTTT